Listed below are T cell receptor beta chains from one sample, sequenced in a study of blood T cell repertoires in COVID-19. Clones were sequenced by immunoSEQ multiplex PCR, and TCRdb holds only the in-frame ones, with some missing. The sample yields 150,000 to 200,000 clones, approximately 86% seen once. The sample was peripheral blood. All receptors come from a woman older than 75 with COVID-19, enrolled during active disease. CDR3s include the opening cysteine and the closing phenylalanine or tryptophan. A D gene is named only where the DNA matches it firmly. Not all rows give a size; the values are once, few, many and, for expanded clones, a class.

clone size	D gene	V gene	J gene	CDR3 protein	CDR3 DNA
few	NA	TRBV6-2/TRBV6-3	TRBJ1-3	CASSYDSFGNTIYF	TGTGCCAGCAGTTACGACAGCTTTGGAAACACCATATATTTT
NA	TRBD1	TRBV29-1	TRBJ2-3	CSVEGGGTGTDTQYF	TGCAGCGTTGAAGGGGGCGGGACAGGTACAGATACGCAGTATTTT
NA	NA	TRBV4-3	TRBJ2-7	CASSQEARLNYEQYF	TGCGCCAGCAGCCAAGAGGCTCGTCTGAACTACGAGCAGTACTTC
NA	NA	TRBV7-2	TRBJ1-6	CASSPDRTSPLHF	TGTGCCAGCAGCCCGGACAGAACTTCACCCCTCCACTTT
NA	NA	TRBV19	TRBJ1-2	CASSIVQGEGYGYTF	TGTGCCAGTAGTATTGTACAGGGAGAGGGCTATGGCTACACCTTC
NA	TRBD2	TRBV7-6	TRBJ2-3	CASSLATSGITDTQYF	TGTGCCAGCAGCTTAGCGACTAGCGGGATCACAGATACGCAGTATTTT
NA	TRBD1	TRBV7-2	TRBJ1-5	CASSLGGTGSQPQHF	TGTGCCAGCAGCTTAGGAGGGACAGGGAGTCAGCCCCAGCATTTT
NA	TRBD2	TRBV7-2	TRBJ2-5	CATGTEAGRQETQYF	TGTGCCACCGGGACCGAAGCGGGGCGTCAAGAGACCCAGTACTTC
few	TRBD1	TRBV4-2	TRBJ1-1	CASSPGTGVEAFF	TGTGCCAGCAGCCCCGGGACAGGCGTTGAAGCTTTCTTT
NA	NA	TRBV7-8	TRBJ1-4	CASSLTHGEKLFF	TGTGCCAGCAGCCTGACCCACGGGGAAAAACTGTTTTTT
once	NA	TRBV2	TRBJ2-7	CASTGTGTYEQYF	TGTGCCAGCACTGGTACAGGCACCTACGAGCAGTACTTC
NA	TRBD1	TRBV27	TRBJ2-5	CASSPRTGVLTQYF	TGTGCCAGCAGTCCACGGACAGGCGTTTTGACCCAGTACTTC
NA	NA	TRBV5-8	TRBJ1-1	CASSLISGGWSRKNTEAFF	TGTGCCAGCAGCTTGATTTCGGGAGGGTGGAGTCGGAAGAACACTGAAGCTTTCTTT
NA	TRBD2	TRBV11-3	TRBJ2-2	CASRGGLGTGELFF	TGTGCCAGCCGGGGGGGGCTGGGCACCGGGGAGCTGTTTTTT
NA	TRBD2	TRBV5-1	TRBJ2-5	CASSPLLAGQETQYF	TGCGCCAGCAGCCCCCTGCTAGCGGGACAAGAGACCCAGTACTTC
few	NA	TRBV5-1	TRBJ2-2	CASSPGLRGPEGELFF	TGCGCCAGCAGCCCCGGTCTGAGAGGGCCGGAAGGGGAGCTGTTTTTT
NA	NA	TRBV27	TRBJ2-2	CASSFAGPTDGELFF	TGTGCCAGCAGTTTTGCAGGGCCCACCGACGGGGAGCTGTTTTTT
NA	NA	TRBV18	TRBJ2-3	CASSPGASLTDTQYF	TGTGCCAGCTCACCAGGAGCCAGCCTCACAGATACGCAGTATTTT
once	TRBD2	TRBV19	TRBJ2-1	CASSKGLAGGNEQFF	TGTGCCAGTAGTAAGGGACTAGCGGGAGGCAATGAGCAGTTCTTC
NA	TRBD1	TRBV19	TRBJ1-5	CASSIFGTGASQPQHF	TGTGCCAGTAGTATATTTGGGACAGGGGCATCTCAGCCCCAGCATTTT
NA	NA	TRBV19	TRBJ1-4	CASSIIIPGPGYNEKLFF	TGTGCCAGTAGTATTATTATCCCCGGCCCCGGGTATAATGAAAAACTGTTTTTT
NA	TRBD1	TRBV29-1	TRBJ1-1	CSVARQGDLNTEAFF	TGCAGCGTTGCACGACAGGGGGACCTGAACACTGAAGCTTTCTTT
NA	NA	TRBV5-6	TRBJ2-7	CASSLALYEQYF	TGTGCCAGCAGCTTGGCCCTCTACGAGCAGTACTTC
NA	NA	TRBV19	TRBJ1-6	CASSIRRNSPLHF	TGTGCCAGTAGTATCCGCAGGAATTCACCCCTCCACTTT
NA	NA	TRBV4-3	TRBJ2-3	CASSQVESDTQYF	TGCGCCAGCAGCCAAGTGGAGTCAGATACGCAGTATTTT
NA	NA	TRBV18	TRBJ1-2	CASSPETDYGYTF	TGTGCCAGCTCACCAGAAACAGACTATGGCTACACCTTC
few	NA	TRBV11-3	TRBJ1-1	CASSLQLSTEAFF	TGTGCCAGCAGCTTACAGTTATCCACTGAAGCTTTCTTT
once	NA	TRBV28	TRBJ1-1	CASRLERTVMNTEAFF	TGTGCCAGCAGATTAGAAAGGACAGTGATGAACACTGAAGCTTTCTTT
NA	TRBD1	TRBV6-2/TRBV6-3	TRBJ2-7	CASNPGTGDEQYF	TGTGCCAGCAACCCGGGGACAGGGGACGAGCAGTACTTC
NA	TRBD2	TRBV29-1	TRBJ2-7	CSVKEAGEGEQYF	TGCAGCGTTAAGGAGGCGGGAGAGGGCGAGCAGTACTTC
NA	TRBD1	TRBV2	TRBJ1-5	CASSHGQDNQPQHF	TGTGCCAGCAGTCATGGACAGGATAATCAGCCCCAGCATTTT
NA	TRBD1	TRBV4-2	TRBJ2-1	CASSRDPGTGIVNEQFF	TGTGCCAGCAGCCGTGATCCCGGGACAGGGATTGTGAATGAGCAGTTCTTC
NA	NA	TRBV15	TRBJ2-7	CATSRESGAGSEQYF	TGTGCCACCAGCAGAGAATCAGGGGCTGGGAGCGAGCAGTACTTC
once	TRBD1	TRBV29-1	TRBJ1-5	CSADRVVGNQPQHF	TGCAGCGCTGACAGGGTCGTTGGCAATCAGCCCCAGCATTTT
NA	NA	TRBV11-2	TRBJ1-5	CASSPGVGSNQPQHF	TGTGCCAGCAGCCCCGGGGTAGGGAGCAATCAGCCCCAGCATTTT
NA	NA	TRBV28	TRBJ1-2	CASEEGQSFYNYGYTF	TGTGCCTCCGAAGAGGGACAAAGTTTCTATAACTATGGCTACACCTTC
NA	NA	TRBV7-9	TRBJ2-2	CASSSEAGGTGELFF	TGTGCCAGCAGCTCTGAAGCGGGCGGCACCGGGGAGCTGTTTTTT
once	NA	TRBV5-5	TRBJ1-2	CASSQTGPYGYTF	TGTGCCAGCAGCCAGACAGGACCTTATGGCTACACCTTC
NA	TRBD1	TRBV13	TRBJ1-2	CASSLGLGQNEGYTF	TGTGCCAGCAGCTTAGGTTTGGGACAGAATGAAGGCTACACCTTC
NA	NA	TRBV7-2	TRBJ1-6	CASSTTQVPLHF	TGTGCCAGCAGCACCACTCAGGTACCCCTCCACTTT
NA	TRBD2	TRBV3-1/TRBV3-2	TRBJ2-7	CASSQESGRTSEQYF	TGTGCCAGCAGCCAAGAGAGCGGGAGGACGAGCGAGCAGTACTTC
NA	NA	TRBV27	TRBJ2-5	CASSFRGETQYF	TGTGCCAGCAGTTTTAGAGGGGAGACCCAGTACTTC
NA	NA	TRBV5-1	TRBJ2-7	CASSLGVASYEQYF	TGCGCCAGCAGCTTGGGGGTAGCGAGCTACGAGCAGTACTTC
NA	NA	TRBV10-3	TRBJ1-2	CAISDTTTNYGYTF	TGTGCCATCAGCGACACGACGACTAACTATGGCTACACCTTC
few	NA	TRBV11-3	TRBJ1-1	CASSLGQATEAFF	TGTGCCAGCAGCTTAGGACAGGCTACCGAAGCTTTCTTT
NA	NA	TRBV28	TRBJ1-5	CASSLAQTSNQPQHF	TGTGCCAGCAGTTTGGCCCAGACAAGCAATCAGCCCCAGCATTTT
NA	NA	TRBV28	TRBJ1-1	CESRRDTEAFF	TGTGAATCAAGGAGGGACACTGAAGCTTTCTTT
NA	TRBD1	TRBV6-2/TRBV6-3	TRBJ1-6	CASSLGEDRGLSYNSPLHF	TGTGCCAGCAGCCTGGGGGAGGACAGGGGGCTATCCTATAATTCACCCCTCCACTTT
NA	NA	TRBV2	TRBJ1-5	CASSEGNRNQPQHF	TGTGCCAGCAGTGAAGGGAACAGGAATCAGCCCCAGCATTTT
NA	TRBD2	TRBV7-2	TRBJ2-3	CASLLDRGVGTQYF	TGTGCCAGCCTTCTGGACCGGGGGGTTGGTACGCAGTATTTT
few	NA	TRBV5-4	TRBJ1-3	CASSQGLRNTIYF	TGTGCCAGCAGTCAGGGATTAAGAAACACCATATATTTT
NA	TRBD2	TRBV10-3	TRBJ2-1	CAISESKGLAGDYEQFF	TGTGCCATCAGTGAGTCCAAAGGACTAGCGGGAGACTATGAGCAGTTCTTC
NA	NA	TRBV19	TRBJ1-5	CASSPRQVRQPQHF	TGTGCCAGTAGTCCCCGACAGGTCCGACAGCCCCAGCATTTT